What follows describes a single TCR beta chain. Germline V gene data show CDR1 as MNHEY and CDR2 as SMNVEV (reference sequence). After removal of 5 bases from V and 3 bases from J, the junction contained 7 bases not matched to a gene. The CDR3 contains 15 residues. This specimen belongs to a study of shared clonotypes between healthy human individuals. Generated by immunoSEQ multiplex PCR, the TCRdb table keeps only in-frame clones and is missing some. The table shows about 2 million clones, with 90% to 95% occurring only once. The TCR was taken from a man younger than 35 in good health. The chain carries TRBV27 and TRBJ1-1, with 9 bases lining up with TRBD1. Material for sequencing was naive CD4+ T cells sorted from blood. Subset meaning: CD45RA+ positively selected. CDR3 protein: CASSRPGQGDTEAFF. The CDR3 coding sequence is TGTGCCAGCAGTCGACCGGGACAGGGAGACACTGAAGCTTTCTTT.